Following are 8 T cell receptor beta chains from one sample sequenced in a study of a mutant IDH1 vaccine in newly diagnosed glioma. Indicated time point: week 35, safety follow-up. Vaccine doses each comprised 300 ug of mutant IDH1 20-mer peptide, with topical imiquimod. Here immunoSEQ multiplex PCR was the method, and the copy in TCRdb shows in-frame clones only, minus some. The sample consists of approximately 45,000 clones, approximately 92% of them appearing once. Their antigen targets remain unknown. The input for sequencing was PBMCs, taken from a glioma patient whose treatment included an IDH1 peptide vaccine. The receptors were sampled from a man between 45 and 60 years old with glioma.

This chain joins TRBV5-5 and TRBJ2-4, with D uncertain. CDR3 length: 14 amino acids. V was cut by 0 bases and J by 6 bases, with 10 bases left in between. CDR1 SGHKS and CDR2 YYEKEE come from the germline V gene (reference sequence). The CDR3 nucleotides read TGTGCCAGCAGCTTGGTCCCGGACCCAAACATTCAGTACTTC. Translation gives CASSLVPDPNIQYF.

The rearrangement joins TRBV11-2 to TRBJ1-5; weak D call: TRBD1 (6 bases). The CDR3 runs to 13 residues. The V end was cut by 5 bases, the J end by 5 bases, with 10 bases between. Germline V gives CDR1 SGHAT, CDR2 FQNNGV. CDR3 in amino acids: CASSMWTDQPQHF. For the CDR3, the DNA is TGTGCCAGCAGCATGTGGACAGATCAGCCCCAGCATTTT.

J is TRBJ1-1 and V is TRBV19; D remains unclear. Trimming removed 3 bases at V and 1 base at J, with 3 bases between. This CDR3 spans 12 amino acids. CDR1 and CDR2 from the germline V gene are LNHDA and SQIVND (reference sequence). CDR3 DNA: TGTGCCAGTAGTATGAGGAACACTGAAGCTTTCTTT. Translation: CASSMRNTEAFF. Full variable domain (outside the CDR3, taken from reference TRBV19 and TRBJ1-1): DGGITQSPKYLFRKEGQNVTLSCEQNLNHDAMYWYRQDPGQGLRLIYYSQIVNDFQKGDIAEGYSVSREKKESFPLTVTSAQKNPTAFYLCASSMRNTEAFFGQGTRLTVV.

V gene TRBV27 combines with J gene TRBJ2-7; TRBD2 matches at 14 bases. V trimming: 5 bases; J trimming: 0 bases; junction bases outside the gene matches: 9. Germline V gives CDR1 MNHEY, CDR2 SMNVEV (reference sequence). The CDR3 covers 18 residues. The CDR3 spells CASSTRLAGGGLSYEQYF. The CDR3 DNA follows: TGTGCCAGCAGTACCCGACTAGCGGGAGGGGGACTCTCCTACGAGCAGTACTTC.

The chain joins TRBV19 to TRBJ2-1, with D possibly TRBD1 on 6 matching bases. The germline V and J ends were trimmed by 6 bases and 6 bases, with 9 bases remaining between them. CDR3 length: 12 amino acids. Germline V CDR1 and CDR2: LNHDA, SQIVND (reference sequence). The CDR3 protein is CASRQGGNEQFF. The CDR3, as DNA: TGTGCCAGTAGACAGGGTGGCAATGAGCAGTTCTTC.

The rearrangement joins TRBV29-1 to TRBJ2-5; 11 bases agree with TRBD2. Germline V gene sequence: CDR1 SQVTM, CDR2 ANQGSEA. The length of the CDR3 is 19 residues. After removal of 3 bases from V and 4 bases from J, the junction contained 19 bases not matched to a gene. CDR3 protein: CSVESRSQGLAERRETQYF. Here the CDR3 DNA reads TGCAGCGTTGAGTCTAGGTCGCAGGGACTAGCGGAGAGGAGAGAGACCCAGTACTTC. The entire variable domain, with the rest obtained from reference TRBV29-1 and TRBJ2-5, is as follows: SAVISQKPSRDICQRGTSLTIQCQVDSQVTMMFWYRQQPGQSLTLIATANQGSEATYESGFVIDKFPISRPNLTFSTLTVSNMSPEDSSIYLCSVESRSQGLAERRETQYFGPGTRLLVL.

The gene calls are TRBV10-3 and TRBJ1-1; the D is unclear. V was trimmed by 6 bases and J by 4 bases, leaving 12 bases between them. Germline V lookup: CDR1 ENHRY, CDR2 SYGVKD. This CDR3 comprises 13 residues. In DNA form, the CDR3 reads TGTGCCATCAGCGTTTCTCAAGGCACTGAAGCTTTCTTT. Translating gives CAISVSQGTEAFF.

The V and J genes are TRBV2 and TRBJ1-2; D gene ambiguous. This CDR3 contains 14 residues. Germline CDR1 reads SNHLY; CDR2 reads FYNNEI. The germline V and J ends were trimmed by 2 bases and 4 bases, with 11 bases remaining between them. CDR3 residues: CASSERADIYGYTF. The DNA for the CDR3 is TGTGCCAGCAGTGAAAGGGCAGACATCTATGGCTACACCTTC. Based on the CDR3 plus reference TRBV2 and TRBJ1-2, the full variable domain is EPEVTQTPSHQVTQMGQEVILRCVPISNHLYFYWYRQILGQKVEFLVSFYNNEISEKSEIFDDQFSVERPDGSNFTLKIRSTKLEDSAMYFCASSERADIYGYTFGSGTRLTVV.